The clone carrying this T cell receptor beta chain was seen more than once but under ten times. Generated by immunoSEQ multiplex PCR, the TCRdb table keeps only in-frame clones and is missing some. There are over 60,000 clones in the sample; around 85% occur only once, and 22% lies in the top ten. This entry comes from a study of radiation and T cells in renal cell carcinoma. Time point described: blood 2 weeks post-SBRT. Regarding treatment: 15 Gy SBRT to primary tumor, nephrectomy 4 weeks later. Blood was sampled at baseline, 2 weeks and 4 weeks after SBRT. The CDR3 has 15 residues. In germline, CDR1 is MDHEN, CDR2 SYDVKM. V was clipped by 5 bases and J by 4 bases, with 15 bases between them.

This material consisted of blood, taken from a patient whose treatment included radiotherapy and nephrectomy. The V call is TRBV28, the J call TRBJ1-3, with D uncertain. The TCR was taken from a woman in her fifties or sixties with renal cell carcinoma. CDR3 sequence: CASSPASGPGNTIYF. The CDR3 DNA reads TGTGCCAGCAGTCCAGCCAGTGGTCCGGGAAACACCATATATTTT.